The rows below give T cell receptor beta chains drawn from one sample of a study of T cells in Graves' hyperthyroidism and ophthalmopathy. Via MiXCR, TCRdb re-called the multiplex PCR reads, giving one row per CDR3 protein. The table records under 250,000 distinct CDR3 sequences, roughly 22% of them present only once. The sample taken for sequencing was blood. The source of these receptors is a woman between 40 and 50 years old with Graves' ophthalmopathy. The CDR3 runs from the conserved cysteine through the conserved F or W. A D gene is named only where the DNA matches it firmly. Clone size appears in some rows only: once, few, many, or a class for an expanded clone.

TRBV28,TRBD1,-,TRBJ1-2,CASSLVLLGTVNYGYTF,TGTGCCAGCAGTTTAGTCCTGTTGGGGACAGTAAACTATGGCTACACCTTC
TRBV7-2,-,many,TRBJ1-6,CASSLAGYPNSPLHF,TGTGCCAGCAGCTTAGCGGGGTACCCTAATTCACCCCTCCACTTT
TRBV10-3,TRBD1,many,TRBJ1-1,CAISEGLGSGPGGNTEAFF,TGTGCCATCAGTGAGGGGTTGGGGTCAGGCCCAGGGGGGAACACTGAAGCTTTCTTT
TRBV6-2/TRBV6-3,-,many,TRBJ2-2,CASSPSPAGYTGELFF,TGTGCCAGCAGCCCCTCGCCAGCAGGGTACACCGGGGAGCTGTTTTTT
TRBV7-8,-,many,TRBJ1-1,CASSARVIGTEAFF,TGTGCCAGCAGCGCCAGGGTAATAGGCACTGAAGCTTTCTTT
TRBV5-1,TRBD2,few,TRBJ2-7,CASSLDTSAAFF,TGCGCCAGCAGCTTGGATACTAGCGCTGCTTTCTTC
TRBV19,-,many,TRBJ1-1,CASSARRDTEAFF,TGTGCCAGTAGTGCGCGGAGAGACACTGAAGCTTTCTTT
TRBV4-1,-,many,TRBJ2-7,CASSQALKERDSTYEQYF,TGCGCCAGCAGCCAAGCGCTCAAAGAGAGGGATTCTACCTACGAGCAGTACTTC
TRBV20-1,-,many,TRBJ2-5,CSAKAVARETQYF,TGCAGTGCTAAGGCGGTAGCACGAGAGACCCAGTACTTC
TRBV6-5,-,many,TRBJ2-2,CASSSLGGSNTGELFF,TGTGCCAGCAGTTCCCTTGGGGGGAGTAACACCGGGGAGCTGTTTTTT
TRBV11-2,-,-,TRBJ1-2,CASSRLRGGDSEGYTF,TGTGCCAGCAGCCGTCTAAGAGGTGGAGACTCCGAGGGCTACACCTTC
TRBV20-1,TRBD2,many,TRBJ2-6,CSALAGGGSGANVLTF,TGCAGTGCTCTAGCGGGGGGCGGGTCTGGGGCCAACGTCCTGACTTTC
TRBV28,-,many,TRBJ1-5,CASSSTSRTDQGQPQHF,TGTGCCAGCAGTTCAACGTCAAGGACAGACCAAGGGCAGCCCCAGCATTTT
TRBV5-1,TRBD1,many,TRBJ1-2,CASSSWPSWDRQAYGYTF,TGCGCCAGCAGCTCTTGGCCGTCGTGGGACAGACAGGCCTATGGCTACACCTTC
TRBV20-1,-,few,TRBJ2-5,CSAVRDNQETQYF,TGCAGTGCTGTCCGGGACAACCAAGAGACCCAGTACTTC
TRBV19,TRBD1,many,TRBJ1-1,CASSQQGATNTEAFF,TGTGCCAGCAGTCAACAGGGGGCGACGAACACTGAAGCTTTCTTT
TRBV4-1,-,many,TRBJ2-2,CASSHGGDTGELFF,TGCGCCAGCAGCCACGGAGGGGACACCGGGGAGCTGTTTTTT
TRBV6-5,-,many,TRBJ2-5,CASSYSWGEETQYF,TGTGCCAGCAGTTACTCGTGGGGGGAAGAGACCCAGTACTTC
TRBV20-1,TRBD1,many,TRBJ1-5,CSAPMDRGSNQPQHF,TGCAGTGCTCCCATGGACAGGGGAAGCAATCAGCCCCAGCATTTT
TRBV20-1,-,many,TRBJ1-1,CSASQPGMEAFF,TGCAGTGCTAGTCAGCCAGGCATGGAAGCTTTCTTT
TRBV6-4,-,-,TRBJ2-5,CASSYRAGKETQYF,TGTGCCAGCAGTTACCGGGCGGGAAAGGAGACCCAGTACTTC
TRBV12-3/TRBV12-4,TRBD1,many,TRBJ2-2,CASSLPNDRAGELFF,TGTGCCAGCAGTTTACCCAATGACAGGGCCGGGGAGCTGTTTTTT
TRBV11-2,TRBD2,few,TRBJ2-7,CASSRAGLAGGSGQYF,TGTGCCAGCAGTCGAGCTGGACTAGCGGGAGGTTCCGGGCAGTACTTC
TRBV4-2,-,many,TRBJ1-2,CASSQTGYGYTF,TGTGCCAGCAGCCAGACAGGCTATGGCTACACCTTC
TRBV3-1,-,many,TRBJ2-5,CASSQEWAPRETQYF,TGTGCCAGCAGCCAAGAGTGGGCCCCTAGGGAGACCCAGTACTTC
TRBV20-1,-,many,TRBJ1-1,CSARAGHPNTEAFF,TGCAGTGCTAGAGCGGGACACCCGAACACTGAAGCTTTCTTT
TRBV12-3/TRBV12-4,-,-,TRBJ1-5,CASTKTGPGGNQPQHF,TGTGCCAGCACCAAAACAGGGCCGGGCGGCAATCAGCCCCAGCATTTT
TRBV20-1,TRBD2,many,TRBJ2-5,CSARTGVSGRAETQYF,TGCAGTGCTAGAACTGGGGTTAGCGGGAGGGCAGAGACCCAGTACTTC
TRBV9,TRBD2,many,TRBJ2-7,CASSVAGLAGAYEQYF,TGTGCCAGCAGCGTAGCGGGGCTAGCGGGAGCCTACGAGCAGTACTTC
TRBV20-1,-,many,TRBJ2-5,CSAKGTGLGSETQYF,TGCAGTGCGAAAGGGACTGGTCTGGGGTCAGAGACCCAGTACTTC
TRBV27,-,many,TRBJ1-2,CASSPRAGGYTF,TGTGCCAGCAGTCCCAGGGCGGGTGGCTACACCTTC
TRBV28,TRBD1,many,TRBJ2-7,CASSSTDREQYF,TGTGCCAGCAGTTCTACGGACAGGGAACAGTACTTC
TRBV12-3/TRBV12-4,-,-,TRBJ2-5,CASSLVTAQKTQYF,TGTGCCAGCAGTTTAGTCACAGCCCAAAAGACCCAGTACTTC
TRBV10-1,TRBD2,-,TRBJ2-7,CASSEGLAATYEQYF,TGCGCCAGCAGTGAGGGACTAGCGGCCACCTACGAGCAGTACTTC
TRBV27,-,many,TRBJ2-7,CASSPRGLSGHEQYF,TGTGCCAGCAGTCCACGAGGACTTAGCGGTCACGAGCAGTACTTC
TRBV12-3/TRBV12-4,TRBD1,many,TRBJ1-1,CASRDRGRLTEAFF,TGTGCCAGCAGGGACAGGGGGCGTTTGACTGAAGCTTTCTTT
TRBV20-1,-,many,TRBJ2-7,CSARAESGAFYEQYF,TGCAGTGCTAGAGCCGAGTCAGGAGCCTTCTACGAGCAGTACTTC
TRBV19,-,many,TRBJ1-5,CASSIDFSSNQPQHF,TGTGCCAGTAGTATAGACTTCAGTAGCAATCAGCCCCAGCATTTT
TRBV6-1,TRBD1,many,TRBJ1-1,CASSIGQGGEAFF,TGTGCCAGCAGTATTGGACAGGGAGGGGAAGCTTTCTTT
TRBV20-1,-,many,TRBJ2-7,CSALLTYEQYF,TGCAGTGCCCTCCTCACCTACGAGCAGTACTTC
TRBV6-2/TRBV6-3,-,-,TRBJ2-1,CASSLLTTGSSYEQFF,TGTGCCAGCAGTCTCCTCACTACCGGGAGTTCCTACGAGCAGTTCTTC
TRBV28,TRBD2,many,TRBJ2-5,CASSFRGTIETQYF,TGTGCCAGCAGTTTCCGCGGGACTATAGAGACCCAGTACTTC